These 22 T cell receptor beta chains share one sample of origin, sequenced in a study of OX40 agonist ivuxolimab in advanced cancers. Generated by immunoSEQ multiplex PCR, the TCRdb table keeps only in-frame clones and is missing some. Of 82,000 or so clones listed, roughly 90% were seen once; the top ten hold roughly 1.1%. The sequencing used CD4+ or CD8+ T cells sorted from blood, collected in a trial of the OX40 agonist ivuxolimab. The receptors come from an adult with an advanced solid tumor such as melanoma, head and neck, liver or kidney cancer.

This chain uses TRBV18 with TRBJ1-4; 7 bases fit TRBD1. Germline assignment: CDR1 KGHSH and CDR2 LQKENI. The CDR3 consists of 13 residues. With 6 bases clipped from V and 8 bases from J, the junction kept 6 bases outside the gene matches. The CDR3: CASSEGAREKLFF. CDR3 nucleotides: TGTGCCAGCTCGGAGGGGGCCCGGGAAAAACTGTTTTTT.

The chain is built from TRBV6-5 and TRBJ2-7, with D perhaps matching TRBD2 (5 bases). The CDR3 sequence is 16 residues long. Germline CDR1 MNHEY, CDR2 SVGAGI. V was trimmed by 0 bases and J by 2 bases, leaving 14 bases between them. The CDR3 bases are TGTGCCAGCAGTTACTCGTTAACGGGATCAGCCTACGAGCAGTACTTC. Amino acids: CASSYSLTGSAYEQYF.

The rearrangement joins TRBV4-3 to TRBJ1-1; 12 bases are a match to TRBD1. Losses at the gene ends were 0 bases for V and 7 bases for J; bases not matched to a gene: 3. The CDR3 is made up of 15 amino acids. The germline gives CDR1 LGHNA, CDR2 YSLEER. The CDR3 sequence is CASSQDRDRGLEAFF. CDR3 in DNA: TGCGCCAGCAGCCAAGACCGGGACAGGGGGCTTGAAGCTTTCTTT.

The chain carries TRBV10-3 and TRBJ2-5; 9 bases are a match to TRBD1. J lost 3 bases, V lost 2 bases, and 4 bases had no gene match. Germline CDR1 and CDR2: ENHRY and SYGVKD. CDR3 length: 15 amino acids. The CDR3 DNA reads TGTGCCATCAGTGAGGGCCGGGACAGGGAAGAGACCCAGTACTTC. Translating it yields CAISEGRDREETQYF.

This clone occurred once. CDR3 nucleotide sequence: TGCGCCAGCAGCCGTCCTCTAGCGGGAACCGGGGAGCTGTTTTTT. Its translation: CASSRPLAGTGELFF. The V call is TRBV5-1, the J call TRBJ2-2; TRBD2 agrees at 9 bases. V dropped 4 bases and J dropped 5; count of bases not matched to a gene: 6. CDR1 is SGHRS, CDR2 YFSETQ, per germline. The CDR3 is 15 amino acids.

The chain uses TRBV5-1 and TRBJ2-2; a weak D match, TRBD2 (6 bases). CDR1 is SGHRS, CDR2 YFSETQ, per germline. The CDR3 is 15 amino acids. Trimming left V 4 bases short and J 4 bases short, with 14 bases between. The DNA for the CDR3 is TGCGCCAGCAGCCCCGGCCGGGGGAGCACCGGGGAGCTGTTTTTT. Translated, it gives CASSPGRGSTGELFF.

This clone has a single count. The chain uses TRBV20-1 and TRBJ1-2; TRBD1 is a possible D gene (5 bases). Deletions cut 6 bases from V and 4 bases from J, with 9 bases between. Germline CDR1 is DFQATT and CDR2 is SNEGSKA (reference sequence). This CDR3 has 11 residues. The CDR3 sequence: CSAGGSYGYTF. CDR3 nucleotides: TGCAGTGCCGGGGGGTCCTATGGCTACACCTTC.

The rearrangement uses TRBV6-6 and TRBJ1-4; a weak D match, TRBD1 (5 bases). The ends were cut back, 5 bases at V and 1 base at J, with 14 bases in the middle. This CDR3 has 16 residues. Germline CDR1 MNHNY, CDR2 SVGAGI (reference sequence). The CDR3 nucleotides are TGTGCCAGCAGTCCACCCAGGGAAGGAACTAATGAAAAACTGTTTTTT. Encoded protein: CASSPPREGTNEKLFF.

The chain links TRBV6-5 to TRBJ1-3; D perhaps matches TRBD1 (6 bases). The CDR3 has 15 amino acids. CDR1 is MNHEY and CDR2 is SVGAGI in the germline V gene. Trimming left V 3 bases short and J 1 base short, with 10 bases between. CDR3 residues: CASSYRQESGNTIYF. The CDR3 DNA reads TGTGCCAGCAGTTATCGACAGGAGTCTGGAAACACCATATATTTT.

The rearrangement links TRBV6-1 to TRBJ2-2; D may correspond to TRBD1 or TRBD2 (5 bases each). The CDR3 covers 14 residues. V lost 7 bases, J lost 6 bases, and 15 bases lay in between. Germline V gives CDR1 MNHNS, CDR2 SASEGT. CDR3: CASTLGPVPGELFF. CDR3 DNA: TGTGCCAGCACCCTGGGACCCGTCCCCGGGGAGCTGTTTTTT.

V and J are TRBV6-5 and TRBJ1-5; a weak D match, TRBD1 (6 bases). Trimming took 6 bases from V and 3 from J, leaving 15 bases between them. This CDR3 has 15 residues. Germline CDR1 MNHEY, CDR2 SVGAGI. CDR3 nucleotides: TGTGCCAGCAGCGGCCCGGGACAAAACAATCAGCCCCAGCATTTT. It specifies CASSGPGQNNQPQHF.

The count of this clone is one. The J gene is TRBJ1-2, the V gene TRBV19; D ambiguous. CDR1 and CDR2 from the germline V gene are LNHDA and SQIVND (reference sequence). The V end lost 2 bases, the J end lost 3 bases, and 7 bases lay between the germline ends. This CDR3 region has 13 residues. The CDR3 here is CASSISADYGYTF. The CDR3 DNA sequence: TGTGCCAGTAGTATATCGGCAGACTATGGCTACACCTTC.

The genes are TRBV28 and TRBJ2-7; D may be TRBD2 (5 bases). This CDR3 contains 16 residues. Germline CDR1 reads MDHEN; CDR2 reads SYDVKM. Deletions cut 5 bases from V and 1 base from J, with 18 bases between. The CDR3 loop reads CASSRHPGVGSYEQYF. The CDR3 DNA is TGTGCCAGCAGTCGTCACCCCGGGGTCGGGTCCTACGAGCAGTACTTC.

The chain links TRBV6-6 to TRBJ1-1; D perhaps matches TRBD1 (6 bases). CDR1 and CDR2 from the germline V gene are MNHNY and SVGAGI (reference sequence). V lost 5 bases and J lost 1, with 14 bases in between. The CDR3 is 15 amino acids. CDR3 amino acids: CASSPPRGTNTEAFF. The CDR3 bases are TGTGCCAGCAGTCCCCCCAGGGGCACGAACACTGAAGCTTTCTTT.

The rearrangement uses TRBV28 and TRBJ2-3; TRBD1 aligns across 9 bases. The CDR3 has 17 residues. J gave up 2 bases and V 6 bases, and 12 bases lay outside the gene matches. CDR1 and CDR2 from the germline V gene are MDHEN and SYDVKM. This chain's CDR3 is CASSPPPGQGFTDTQYF. The CDR3 bases are TGTGCCAGCAGCCCCCCCCCGGGACAGGGATTCACAGATACGCAGTATTTT.

The V gene is TRBV18, the J gene TRBJ2-1, with 9 bases that match TRBD2. Germline-derived CDR1 and CDR2 are KGHSH and LQKENI. Trimming cost V 3 bases and J 5 bases; bases outside gene matches: 14. This CDR3 is built from 18 residues. CDR3 in DNA: TGTGCCAGCTCACCGTACCAAAAACTAGCGGGTGTAGACAATGAGCAGTTCTTC. Amino acids: CASSPYQKLAGVDNEQFF.

The chain combines TRBV18 with TRBJ1-5; D uncertain. The CDR3 covers 17 residues. Germline CDR1 is KGHSH and CDR2 is LQKENI. Trimming took 3 bases from V and 3 from J, leaving 18 bases between them. The CDR3 bases are TGTGCCAGCTCACCCGACCCGGGAGGCAGCACCAATCAGCCCCAGCATTTT. It yields the protein CASSPDPGGSTNQPQHF.

V usage is TRBV18 and J usage is TRBJ2-1, with TRBD2 matching over 8 bases. CDR1 and CDR2 (germline): KGHSH, LQKENI. After removal of 3 bases from V and 7 bases from J, the junction contained 5 bases not matched to a gene. The CDR3 contains 14 residues. The CDR3 nucleotides are TGTGCCAGCTCACCCGGGACTAGGTCTAATGAGCAGTTCTTC. This sequence encodes CASSPGTRSNEQFF.

This clone has a handful of counts. The gene calls are TRBV6-1 and TRBJ2-1, with TRBD2 matching 12 bases. The CDR3 length is 14 residues. Germline CDR1 is MNHNS and CDR2 is SASEGT. The J segment lost 6 bases and the V segment lost 7 bases, leaving 4 bases of the junction unmatched. The CDR3 region is CASTSGLAGNEQFF. DNA of the CDR3: TGTGCCAGCACCTCGGGACTAGCGGGCAATGAGCAGTTCTTC.

The rearrangement uses TRBV10-3 and TRBJ2-7; D is perhaps TRBD2 (7 bases). V dropped 5 bases and J dropped 2 bases, with 13 bases sitting between them. This CDR3 is 14 amino acids long. Germline V gives CDR1 ENHRY, CDR2 SYGVKD. The CDR3 nucleotides read TGTGCCATCAGTCGGACAGCGGGACCCTACGAGCAGTACTTC. Translated: CAISRTAGPYEQYF.

This clone occurred once. The chain uses TRBV30 and TRBJ1-4; D perhaps matches TRBD1 (6 bases). Germline V gives CDR1 GTSNPN, CDR2 SVGIG (reference sequence). With 8 bases removed from V and 7 bases from J, the gap between germline ends came to 17 bases. The length of the CDR3 is 13 residues. CDR3 loop: CASDRFGGEKLFF. In nucleotides, the CDR3 is TGTGCCAGTGACAGGTTTGGCGGTGAAAAACTGTTTTTT.

V usage is TRBV19 and J usage is TRBJ2-7; D unresolved. CDR1 is LNHDA, CDR2 SQIVND, per germline (reference sequence). Trimming cost V 3 bases and J 1 base, with 7 bases left between them. The CDR3 runs to 13 residues. This CDR3 reads CASSIGGSYEQYF. CDR3 nucleotides: TGTGCCAGTAGTATCGGTGGATCCTACGAGCAGTACTTC.